A selection of T cell receptor beta chains follows, all from one sample in a study of T cells after yellow fever vaccination. TCRdb used MiXCR to reprocess the 5' RACE reads, holding one entry per CDR3 protein. The sample holds approximately 140,000 distinct CDR3 sequences, 7.7% seen once. The sample was CD4+ T cells sorted from PBMCs, taken 5 days after the yellow fever booster vaccination. The source of these receptors is a man aged 30 to 39 who received the YFV17D yellow fever vaccine. CDR3s include the opening cysteine and the closing phenylalanine or tryptophan. The D gene is left open where the match is weak. Clone size appears in some rows only: once, few, many, or a class for an expanded clone.

clone_size: few; j_call: TRBJ1-4; d_call: -; v_call: TRBV20-1; cdr3_nt: TGCAGTGCTAGGCGGGGGGGACTTAATGAAAAACTGTTTTTT; cdr3_aa: CSARRGGLNEKLFF
clone_size: many; j_call: TRBJ2-3; d_call: TRBD2; v_call: TRBV19; cdr3_nt: TGTGCCAGTGTAAGCGGGAGCAGGGATACGCAGTATTTT; cdr3_aa: CASVSGSRDTQYF
clone_size: many; j_call: TRBJ2-5; d_call: -; v_call: TRBV18; cdr3_nt: TGTGCCAGCTCATCGACTAACCAAGAGACCCAGTACTTC; cdr3_aa: CASSSTNQETQYF
clone_size: many; j_call: TRBJ1-1; d_call: TRBD1; v_call: TRBV6-5; cdr3_nt: TGTGCCAGCAGTCCTGACAGGGTTTCTGAAGCTTTCTTT; cdr3_aa: CASSPDRVSEAFF
clone_size: many; j_call: TRBJ2-7; d_call: TRBD1; v_call: TRBV6-5; cdr3_nt: TGTGCCAGCAGCAGGGGGACCTACGAGCAGTACTTC; cdr3_aa: CASSRGTYEQYF
clone_size: many; j_call: TRBJ2-7; d_call: TRBD2; v_call: TRBV15; cdr3_nt: TGTGCCACCAGCAGAGGTGTCAGCGGGAGTGAGCAGTACTTC; cdr3_aa: CATSRGVSGSEQYF
clone_size: many; j_call: TRBJ2-2; d_call: -; v_call: TRBV20-1; cdr3_nt: TGCAGTGCTAGTCCCCGAGCGTCGAACACCGGGGAGCTGTTTTTT; cdr3_aa: CSASPRASNTGELFF
clone_size: many; j_call: TRBJ1-6; d_call: -; v_call: TRBV7-2; cdr3_nt: TGTGCCAGCAGCTTGTTTAACGAGGGGTCACCCCTCCACTTT; cdr3_aa: CASSLFNEGSPLHF
clone_size: many; j_call: TRBJ2-1; d_call: -; v_call: TRBV7-3; cdr3_nt: TGTGCTAGCAGCCTAGGGATGGGTAGATACAATGAGCAGTTCTTC; cdr3_aa: CASSLGMGRYNEQFF
clone_size: many; j_call: TRBJ2-1; d_call: TRBD1; v_call: TRBV5-5; cdr3_nt: TGTGCCAGCAGCTCCCCAGGGACAGGGTACAATGAGCAGTTCTTC; cdr3_aa: CASSSPGTGYNEQFF
clone_size: many; j_call: TRBJ2-3; d_call: TRBD1; v_call: TRBV12-5; cdr3_nt: TGTGCTAGTGGCCCGGACAGGGGCACAGATACGCAGTATTTT; cdr3_aa: CASGPDRGTDTQYF
clone_size: -; j_call: TRBJ1-1; d_call: -; v_call: TRBV4-1; cdr3_nt: TGCGCCAGCAGCCAAGATGGGGCTAGGGGTCTATCTGAAGCTTTCTTT; cdr3_aa: CASSQDGARGLSEAFF
clone_size: -; j_call: TRBJ2-7; d_call: TRBD2; v_call: TRBV7-2; cdr3_nt: TGTGCCAGCAGCTCTACGAGACTAGCGGGAAGTAAGCAGTACTTC; cdr3_aa: CASSSTRLAGSKQYF
clone_size: few; j_call: TRBJ2-7; d_call: TRBD1; v_call: TRBV7-2; cdr3_nt: TGTGCCAGCAGCTTACAGGGGGCGGGGTACGAGCAGTACTTC; cdr3_aa: CASSLQGAGYEQYF
clone_size: many; j_call: TRBJ2-1; d_call: -; v_call: TRBV5-1; cdr3_nt: TGCGCCAGCAGCTTGGGACTAGTGTTCAATGAGCAGTTCTTC; cdr3_aa: CASSLGLVFNEQFF
clone_size: many; j_call: TRBJ2-7; d_call: -; v_call: TRBV7-2; cdr3_nt: TGTGCCAGCAGCACTAAAGTCGGACTGCGCTACGAGCAGTACTTC; cdr3_aa: CASSTKVGLRYEQYF
clone_size: -; j_call: TRBJ2-3; d_call: -; v_call: TRBV20-1; cdr3_nt: TGCAGTGCCATCCCGGGGTCCCAGGCGGCAGATACGCAGTATTTT; cdr3_aa: CSAIPGSQAADTQYF
clone_size: many; j_call: TRBJ1-5; d_call: -; v_call: TRBV4-2; cdr3_nt: TGTGCCAGCAGCCAGGAGGGGGGGCAGGGGAGACGTCAGCCCCAGCATTTT; cdr3_aa: CASSQEGGQGRRQPQHF
clone_size: many; j_call: TRBJ2-1; d_call: TRBD2; v_call: TRBV18; cdr3_nt: TGTGCCAGCTCAACATTCGGCGGGAGTGTCAACAATGAGCAGTTCTTC; cdr3_aa: CASSTFGGSVNNEQFF
clone_size: many; j_call: TRBJ2-1; d_call: -; v_call: TRBV5-6; cdr3_nt: TGTGCCAGCAGCTTGGAGGTGGGGCCGGGGTGGAATGAGCAGTTCTTC; cdr3_aa: CASSLEVGPGWNEQFF
clone_size: -; j_call: TRBJ1-4; d_call: -; v_call: TRBV7-2; cdr3_nt: TGTGCCAGCAGCCCGGGCCGCGACAATGAAAAACTGTTTTTT; cdr3_aa: CASSPGRDNEKLFF
clone_size: many; j_call: TRBJ2-7; d_call: -; v_call: TRBV5-1; cdr3_nt: TGCGCCAGCAGCTTGGATGGAGCTTCCTATTACGAGCAGTACTTC; cdr3_aa: CASSLDGASYYEQYF
clone_size: many; j_call: TRBJ1-1; d_call: -; v_call: TRBV4-3; cdr3_nt: TGCGCCAGCAGCCAAGAGGGCTTTGCTGAAGCTTTCTTT; cdr3_aa: CASSQEGFAEAFF
clone_size: many; j_call: TRBJ2-3; d_call: -; v_call: TRBV21-1; cdr3_nt: -; cdr3_aa: CASSFGQGTSGPDTQYF
clone_size: many; j_call: TRBJ2-3; d_call: -; v_call: TRBV7-2; cdr3_nt: TGTGCCAGCAGCTTCCCTTTTCAGGGCGGCACAGATACGCAGTATTTT; cdr3_aa: CASSFPFQGGTDTQYF
clone_size: many; j_call: TRBJ2-7; d_call: TRBD1; v_call: TRBV20-1; cdr3_nt: TGCAGTGCTACAAGGACAGGGTTGATGGACGAGCAGTACTTC; cdr3_aa: CSATRTGLMDEQYF
clone_size: many; j_call: TRBJ2-1; d_call: TRBD2; v_call: TRBV29-1; cdr3_nt: TGCAGCGTTGTCGGCGGGAGGGCGAGCTCCTACAATGAGCAGTTCTTC; cdr3_aa: CSVVGGRASSYNEQFF
clone_size: -; j_call: TRBJ2-2; d_call: TRBD2; v_call: TRBV18; cdr3_nt: TGTGCCAGCATTGCGGGAGGAGGCACCGGGGAGCTGTTTTTT; cdr3_aa: CASIAGGGTGELFF
clone_size: many; j_call: TRBJ2-1; d_call: -; v_call: TRBV27; cdr3_nt: TGTGCCAGCAGTGCAGAGCGGGCAAGCTCCTACAATGAGCAGTTCTTC; cdr3_aa: CASSAERASSYNEQFF